This is a list of T cell receptor beta chains from one sample in a study of CD8+CD57+ T cells in acquired aplastic anemia. TCRdb independently ran MiXCR on the reads; one entry per CDR3 protein. This table holds over 150,000 distinct CDR3 sequences, more than 60% found once. Sequenced sample: sorted CD4+, CD8+, or CD8+CD57+ T cells (not recorded which) from PBMCs. These receptors originate from a human donor with aplastic anemia. Both conserved end residues are part of each CDR3. Fields, in order: V gene, D gene, clone size, J gene, CDR3 DNA, CDR3 protein. D genes are given only for firm matches. Expanded clones get a size class; other rows say once, few or many, or leave the size out.

v_call: TRBV4-1; d_call: -; clone_size: many; j_call: TRBJ1-2; cdr3_nt: TGCGCCAGCAGCCTCCCCGGCGGGAGTGGTGATGGCTACACCTTC; cdr3_aa: CASSLPGGSGDGYTF
v_call: TRBV5-1; d_call: TRBD1; clone_size: -; j_call: TRBJ1-1; cdr3_nt: TGCGCCAGCAGTGATGCCGGGACAGGGATAGGGGTGACTGAAGCTTTCTTT; cdr3_aa: CASSDAGTGIGVTEAFF
v_call: TRBV19; d_call: -; clone_size: many; j_call: TRBJ1-2; cdr3_nt: TGTGCCAGTCGAGAGGGGCAAAGTGGCTACACCTTC; cdr3_aa: CASREGQSGYTF
v_call: TRBV6-4; d_call: TRBD1; clone_size: -; j_call: TRBJ2-7; cdr3_nt: TGTGCCATCAGTGAGTCTTGGGACAGACCGGATTACGAGCAGTACTTC; cdr3_aa: CAISESWDRPDYEQYF
v_call: TRBV5-5; d_call: TRBD1; clone_size: -; j_call: TRBJ2-7; cdr3_nt: TGTGCCAGCAGCATCGCACCTACGACAGGGCGGTACGAGCAGTACTTC; cdr3_aa: CASSIAPTTGRYEQYF
v_call: TRBV10-1; d_call: -; clone_size: many; j_call: TRBJ1-5; cdr3_nt: TGCGCCAGCAGTATTTGGGGACCATATAGCAATCAGCCCCAGCATTTT; cdr3_aa: CASSIWGPYSNQPQHF
v_call: TRBV24-1; d_call: -; clone_size: -; j_call: TRBJ2-3; cdr3_nt: TGTGCCACCAGTGATTTGACCGCGCGGGGAGATACGCAGTATTTT; cdr3_aa: CATSDLTARGDTQYF
v_call: TRBV15; d_call: -; clone_size: -; j_call: TRBJ1-5; cdr3_nt: TGTGCCACCAGCGCTCACCGGGACAGCAATCAGCCCCAGCATTTT; cdr3_aa: CATSAHRDSNQPQHF
v_call: TRBV7-8; d_call: -; clone_size: -; j_call: TRBJ1-2; cdr3_nt: TGTGCCAGCGGGCAGGGGAGGGGGGAATATGGCTACACCTTC; cdr3_aa: CASGQGRGEYGYTF
v_call: TRBV10-3; d_call: -; clone_size: -; j_call: TRBJ1-2; cdr3_nt: TGTGCCATCAGCTGGACTAACTATGGCTACACCTTC; cdr3_aa: CAISWTNYGYTF
v_call: TRBV7-9; d_call: TRBD2; clone_size: many; j_call: TRBJ2-2; cdr3_nt: TGTGCCAGCAGCCACCCCTTAACGGGGGGGGACACCGGGGAGCTGTTTTTT; cdr3_aa: CASSHPLTGGDTGELFF
v_call: TRBV20-1; d_call: -; clone_size: -; j_call: TRBJ2-7; cdr3_nt: TGCAGTGCTAGAGATTACCCGTCCGAGCAGTACTTC; cdr3_aa: CSARDYPSEQYF
v_call: TRBV7-8; d_call: TRBD1; clone_size: -; j_call: TRBJ2-6; cdr3_nt: TGTGCCAGCAGCTTCTTACCGGGACAGGGGGCCAACGTCCTGACTTTC; cdr3_aa: CASSFLPGQGANVLTF
v_call: TRBV19; d_call: TRBD1; clone_size: -; j_call: TRBJ2-6; cdr3_nt: TGTGCCAGCAGACAGGGGCAAACCTCTGGGGCCAACGTCCTGACTTTC; cdr3_aa: CASRQGQTSGANVLTF
v_call: TRBV2; d_call: TRBD1; clone_size: -; j_call: TRBJ2-1; cdr3_nt: TGTGCCAGCAAACACATCCGGGACAGGGAACACAATGAGCAGTTCTTC; cdr3_aa: CASKHIRDREHNEQFF
v_call: TRBV12-3/TRBV12-4; d_call: -; clone_size: -; j_call: TRBJ2-1; cdr3_nt: TGTGCCAGCAGTTTGGGGCGGACAGTTAGCTCCTACAATGAGCAGTTCTTC; cdr3_aa: CASSLGRTVSSYNEQFF
v_call: TRBV20-1; d_call: TRBD2; clone_size: -; j_call: TRBJ2-1; cdr3_nt: TGCAGTGCTAGAGGGACTAGCGGGAGGGCCTACAATGAGCAGTTCTTC; cdr3_aa: CSARGTSGRAYNEQFF
v_call: TRBV20-1; d_call: TRBD1; clone_size: -; j_call: TRBJ1-2; cdr3_nt: TGCAGTGCCAGCAGCTTAACGGCAGGGGGCGCAGGCTATGGCTACACCTTC; cdr3_aa: CSASSLTAGGAGYGYTF
v_call: TRBV10-3; d_call: TRBD2; clone_size: once; j_call: TRBJ2-3; cdr3_nt: TGTGCCATCGGACTAGCGGGCACAGATACGCAGTATTTT; cdr3_aa: CAIGLAGTDTQYF
v_call: TRBV10-2; d_call: -; clone_size: -; j_call: TRBJ1-6; cdr3_nt: TGCGCCAGCAGTGAGAACGGGGCTGGTAATTCACCCCTCCACTTT; cdr3_aa: CASSENGAGNSPLHF
v_call: TRBV10-1; d_call: -; clone_size: -; j_call: TRBJ2-5; cdr3_nt: TGCGCCAGCAGTGAGTCGGTCCTGACCGCGGAGACCCAGTACTTC; cdr3_aa: CASSESVLTAETQYF
v_call: TRBV9; d_call: TRBD1; clone_size: many; j_call: TRBJ1-1; cdr3_nt: TGTGCCAGCAGCGTAGAAGGGGGCGAGGACACTGAAGCTTTCTTT; cdr3_aa: CASSVEGGEDTEAFF
v_call: TRBV7-3; d_call: -; clone_size: once; j_call: TRBJ1-2; cdr3_nt: TGTGCCAGCAGCTTATCTCCAGGGAATGGCTACACCTTC; cdr3_aa: CASSLSPGNGYTF
v_call: TRBV9; d_call: TRBD2; clone_size: -; j_call: TRBJ2-5; cdr3_nt: TGCGCCAGCAGCGTAGTTTCCTCGGGAGGGATAGAGACCCAGTACTTC; cdr3_aa: CASSVVSSGGIETQYF
v_call: TRBV20-1; d_call: TRBD2; clone_size: -; j_call: TRBJ2-3; cdr3_nt: TGCAGTGCTAGTCGGGAGGGCACAGATACGCAGTATTTT; cdr3_aa: CSASREGTDTQYF
v_call: TRBV10-3; d_call: -; clone_size: once; j_call: TRBJ1-6; cdr3_nt: TGTGCCAGCCGGGACATGGGTTCACCCCTCCACTTT; cdr3_aa: CASRDMGSPLHF
v_call: TRBV7-3; d_call: TRBD2; clone_size: -; j_call: TRBJ2-3; cdr3_nt: TGTGCCAGCAGCTATTGGACTAGCGAAGATACGCAGTATTTT; cdr3_aa: CASSYWTSEDTQYF
v_call: TRBV20-1; d_call: -; clone_size: -; j_call: TRBJ2-3; cdr3_nt: TGCAGTGCTAGAGAAATAGGGGCCCCGCCAGATACGCAGTATTTT; cdr3_aa: CSAREIGAPPDTQYF
v_call: TRBV7-7; d_call: TRBD2; clone_size: -; j_call: TRBJ2-5; cdr3_nt: TGTGCCAGCAGCTTATCCCCATTAGCGGGGGGAAAGACGACCCAGTACTTC; cdr3_aa: CASSLSPLAGGKTTQYF
v_call: TRBV27; d_call: TRBD1; clone_size: few; j_call: TRBJ2-2; cdr3_nt: TGTGCCAGCAGTTTGAGACAGGGGGCTAGGGCCGGGGAGCTGTTTTTT; cdr3_aa: CASSLRQGARAGELFF
v_call: TRBV12-3/TRBV12-4; d_call: -; clone_size: many; j_call: TRBJ1-6; cdr3_nt: TGTGCCAGCAGTTTAGCGCTAAACTGGGGGACACCCCTCCACTTT; cdr3_aa: CASSLALNWGTPLHF